One and the same sample provided the 15 T cell receptor beta chains below, sequenced in a study of blood T cells in healthy people across ages. A sample-barcoded 5' primer and a J-beta primer mix were used in a second PCR of roughly 7 to 11 cycles. A single record per CDR3 protein comes from TCRdb applying MiXCR to the 5' RACE reads. The table records roughly 800,000 distinct CDR3 sequences, roughly 64% of them present only once. Sample: blood. These receptors were collected from a man aged 25 to 40 in good health.

Remarks on this clonotype: A read error may account for a junction end that differs from germline. The chain has TRBV7-2 and TRBJ2-3; no reliable D call. Germline-derived CDR1 and CDR2 are SGHTA and FQGNSA. The CDR3 has 14 amino acids. CDR3 in amino acids: CASNLNGGTDAQYF. DNA for the CDR3: TGTGCCAGCAACTTAAACGGCGGCACAGATGCGCAGTATTTT.

The chain links TRBV6-6 to TRBJ2-4; no firm D call. The germline gives CDR1 MNHNY, CDR2 SVGAGI (reference sequence). The V gene lost 2 bases and the J gene lost 1 base, with 9 bases spanning the gap. This CDR3 has 15 residues. The CDR3 is CASSYADAAKNIQYF. DNA for the CDR3: TGTGCCAGCAGTTACGCGGACGCCGCCAAAAACATTCAGTACTTC.

This clonotype was observed a few times. This rearrangement joins TRBV19 to TRBJ2-1; D unclear. The germline gives CDR1 LNHDA, CDR2 SQIVND (reference sequence). The V and J ends lost 1 base and 7 bases respectively, with 11 bases between them. This CDR3 region has 14 residues. The CDR3 region is CASSIVGSSNEQFF. DNA of the CDR3: TGTGCCAGTAGTATAGTTGGTAGTTCGAATGAGCAGTTCTTC.

This clonotype was observed a few times. The rearrangement links TRBV18 to TRBJ2-5, with 8 bases matching TRBD2. CDR1 KGHSH and CDR2 LQKENI come from the germline V gene. J gave up 4 bases and V 3 bases, and 7 bases lay outside the gene matches. The CDR3 contains 15 residues. CDR3 DNA sequence: TGTGCCAGCTCACCCGGAGCGGGGGCGGGAGAGACCCAGTACTTC. The encoded protein is CASSPGAGAGETQYF.

This clonotype was recorded a few times. J is TRBJ2-7 and V is TRBV12-5, with D perhaps TRBD1 or TRBD2 (6 bases each). The CDR3 consists of 18 residues. CDR1 is LGHNT and CDR2 is FRNRAP in the germline V gene. Deletions cut 10 bases from V and 0 bases from J, with 28 bases between. CDR3 coding DNA: TGTGCTACTGTAAACCCCGGGGGCCCTGACAGAGACTCCTACGAGCAGTACTTC. It codes for CATVNPGGPDRDSYEQYF. Drawing the rest from reference TRBV12-5 and TRBJ2-7, the complete variable domain is DARVTQTPRHKVTEMGQEVTMRCQPILGHNTVFWYRQTMMQGLELLAYFRNRAPLDDSGMPKDRFSAEMPDATLATLKIQPSEPRDSAVYFCATVNPGGPDRDSYEQYFGPGTRLTVT.

This clonotype was counted at least ten times. The genes are TRBV7-2 and TRBJ2-5, with D unclear. Per the germline V gene, CDR1 is SGHTA and CDR2 is FQGNSA. This CDR3 spans 17 amino acids. V was pared by 3 bases and J by 5 bases, with 22 bases between. The DNA of the CDR3 is TGTGCCAGCAGCTTTGCCTCAACCAGCCGTGTTGCTGAGACCCAGTACTTC. Translation: CASSFASTSRVAETQYF.

The chain has TRBV3-1 and TRBJ1-1; perhaps TRBD1 as D (5 bases). CDR1 is LGHDT, CDR2 YNNKEL, per germline (reference sequence). CDR3 size: 14 residues. V was trimmed by 1 base and J by 8 bases, leaving 14 bases between them. In DNA, the CDR3 is TGTGCCAGCAGCCAAGGACGGGGGTCACGAGAAGCTTTCTTT. It translates to CASSQGRGSREAFF.

V and J are TRBV6-5 and TRBJ1-2; D ambiguous. Germline V gives CDR1 MNHEY, CDR2 SVGAGI. The length of the CDR3 is 13 residues. V was trimmed by 4 bases and J by 4 bases, leaving 10 bases between them. CDR3 sequence (DNA): TGTGCCAGCAGTTTCGACGGAAGCTATGGCTACACCTTC. Protein sequence: CASSFDGSYGYTF.

This clonotype was counted ten times or more. V is TRBV4-1 and J is TRBJ1-1; TRBD1 agrees at 9 bases. The CDR3 is made up of 18 amino acids. The V segment lost 5 bases and the J segment 0 bases; nucleotides outside the gene matches: 13. The germline V gene encodes CDR1 MGHRA and CDR2 YSYEKL. Here the CDR3 reads CASSYSGTGTILNTEAFF. In DNA, the CDR3 is TGCGCCAGCAGCTACTCCGGGACAGGGACGATTTTGAACACTGAAGCTTTCTTT.

A note on this clonotype: One end of the junction varies from germline; a read error may be responsible. The V call is TRBV4-3, the J call TRBJ2-6; D is possibly TRBD1 (6 bases). The CDR3 contains 17 residues. Germline-derived CDR1 and CDR2 are LGHNA and YSLEER. The CDR3: CASNQSDSYSGANVLTF. For the CDR3, the DNA is TGCGCCAGCAACCAATCGGACAGTTACTCTGGGGCCAACGTCCTGACTTTC.

V and J are TRBV27 and TRBJ1-1; no definite D call. The CDR3 consists of 16 residues. Germline lookup yields CDR1 MNHEY and CDR2 SMNVEV (reference sequence). Trimming cost V 4 bases and J 0 bases, with 15 bases left between them. The CDR3 DNA reads TGTGCCAGCAGTTCGATCCGGACCCTTATGAACACTGAAGCTTTCTTT. Translating gives CASSSIRTLMNTEAFF.

The genes are TRBV15 and TRBJ2-5; 14 bases are shared with TRBD2. Trimming cost V 1 base and J 10 bases; bases outside gene matches: 5. Germline assignment: CDR1 LNHNV and CDR2 YYDKDF (reference sequence). The CDR3 is 15 residues long. The CDR3 nucleotides read TGTGCCACCAGCAGAGCCGGGACTAGCGGGAGTATCCAGTACTTC. It encodes CATSRAGTSGSIQYF.

This rearrangement joins TRBV10-3 to TRBJ2-3, with a possible D match to TRBD2 (5 bases). CDR1 ENHRY and CDR2 SYGVKD come from the germline V gene. The CDR3 is 16 residues long. The V end lost 2 bases, the J end lost 7 bases, and 19 bases lay between the germline ends. As DNA, the CDR3 is TGTGCCATCAGTGAGGGTCCCGGTGAGGGCAGGAATACGCAGTATTTT. This sequence encodes CAISEGPGEGRNTQYF.

In its sample, this clonotype was seen a few times. V and J are TRBV20-1 and TRBJ1-6; TRBD1 aligns across 7 bases. There are 15 residues in the CDR3. CDR1 and CDR2 (germline): DFQATT, SNEGSKA (reference sequence). With 6 bases clipped from V and 5 bases from J, the junction kept 10 bases outside the gene matches. The CDR3 sequence: CSARQGGFDNSPLHF. The CDR3 bases are TGCAGTGCCAGACAGGGAGGCTTCGATAATTCACCCCTCCACTTT.

The chain combines TRBV2 with TRBJ2-1; D assignment may be TRBD1 or TRBD2 (5 bases each). V was pared by 3 bases and J by 13 bases, with 10 bases between. In germline, CDR1 is SNHLY, CDR2 FYNNEI. The CDR3 covers 11 residues. CDR3 in amino acids: CASSDGTAQFF. CDR3 bases: TGTGCCAGCAGTGACGGGACCGCACAGTTCTTC.